This TCR beta chain was observed in a study of response to subunit inactivated influenza vaccine. Study-wide results and caveats: Each seasonal influenza vaccination recruits few new T cells, the authors suggested.

V was cut by 1 base and J by 2 bases, with 12 bases left in between. There are 16 residues in the CDR3. MiXCR, run by TCRdb on the RT-PCR reads, gives a single entry per CDR3 protein. In the table there are some 160,000 distinct CDR3 sequences, under 13% of which are singletons. There are many counts of this clonotype. Its antigen is as yet unknown. Sequenced material: non-naive T cells sorted from PBMCs, taken around seven weeks after vaccination. This clonotype originated in a man between 45 and 60 years old who received an inactivated influenza vaccine. The chain links TRBV12-3 or TRBV12-4 to TRBJ1-5; D is unresolved. CDR3 sequence reads: CASSLGLPPGNQPQHF. As DNA, the CDR3 is TGTGCCAGCAGTTTAGGGCTGCCCCCGGGCAATCAGCCCCAGCATTTT.